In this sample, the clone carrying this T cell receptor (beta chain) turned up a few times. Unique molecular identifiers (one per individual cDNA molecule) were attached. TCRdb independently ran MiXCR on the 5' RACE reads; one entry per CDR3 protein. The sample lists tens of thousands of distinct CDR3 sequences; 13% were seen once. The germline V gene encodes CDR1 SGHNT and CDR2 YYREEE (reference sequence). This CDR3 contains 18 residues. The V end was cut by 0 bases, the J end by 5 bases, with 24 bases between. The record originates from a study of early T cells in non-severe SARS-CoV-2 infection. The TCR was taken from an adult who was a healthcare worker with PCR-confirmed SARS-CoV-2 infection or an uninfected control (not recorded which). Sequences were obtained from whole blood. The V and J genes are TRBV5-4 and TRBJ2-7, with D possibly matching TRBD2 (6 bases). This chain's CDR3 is CASSLGGSAGLAINEQYF. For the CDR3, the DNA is TGTGCCAGCAGCTTGGGAGGGTCAGCTGGGCTAGCGATTAACGAGCAGTACTTC. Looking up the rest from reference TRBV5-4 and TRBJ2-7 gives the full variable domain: ETGVTQSPTHLIKTRGQQVTLRCSSQSGHNTVSWYQQALGQGPQFIFQYYREEENGRGNFPPRFSGLQFPNYSSELNVNALELDDSALYLCASSLGGSAGLAINEQYFGPGTRLTVT.